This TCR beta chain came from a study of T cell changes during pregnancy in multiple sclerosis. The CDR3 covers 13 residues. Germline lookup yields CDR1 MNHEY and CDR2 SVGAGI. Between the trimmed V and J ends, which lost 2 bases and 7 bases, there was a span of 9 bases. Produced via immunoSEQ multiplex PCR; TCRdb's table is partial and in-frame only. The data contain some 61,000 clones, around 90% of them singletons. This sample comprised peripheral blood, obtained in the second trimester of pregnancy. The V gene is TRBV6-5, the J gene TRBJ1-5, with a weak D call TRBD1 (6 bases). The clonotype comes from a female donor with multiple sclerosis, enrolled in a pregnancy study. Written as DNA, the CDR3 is TGTGCCAGCAGTTACCACAGGGACCAGCCCCAGCATTTT. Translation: CASSYHRDQPQHF.